This entry features one T cell receptor beta chain sequence. The antigen is unknown. The V and J ends lost 2 bases and 0 bases respectively, with 7 bases between them. Germline assignment: CDR1 SQVTM and CDR2 ANQGSEA. The CDR3 totals 13 residues. This entry belongs to a study of CD8 T cells in Susac syndrome. Broader study findings: Individuals included in the TCR sequencing and HLA analysis were acknowledged by the study to be relatively few in number.

A quantity of roughly 0.5 to 1 ug RNA underwent reverse transcription using random hexamers. The amplification used immunoSEQ multiplex PCR on TCR beta CDR3; it spanned 54 Vbeta and 13 Jbeta. In TCRdb, the immunoSEQ multiplex PCR reads were re-called with MiXCR into one record per CDR3 protein. The sample consists of around 150,000 distinct CDR3 sequences, about 95% of them appearing once. What was sequenced was CD4+ T cells from PBMCs. This TCR was recovered from a human donor in good health. J is TRBJ1-2 and V is TRBV29-1, with a tentative D call TRBD1 (6 bases). CDR3 in DNA: TGCAGCGTTGAATGGACAGCTAACTATGGCTACACCTTC. It translates to CSVEWTANYGYTF.